This T cell receptor beta chain stems from a study of T-cell reconstitution after alpha-beta-depleted transplantation in children. Germline V gives CDR1 SGHRS, CDR2 YFSETQ. There are 15 residues in the CDR3. V lost 0 bases, J lost 1 base, and 10 bases lay in between. It was with unique molecular identifiers that the TCRbeta library was prepared. TCRdb re-analysed the PCR reads in MiXCR, keeping a single row per CDR3 protein. The sample lists about 500,000 distinct CDR3 sequences, less than 35% occurring once. This sample comprised PBMCs from the stem cell graft donor, obtained from the stem cell graft. The chain joins TRBV5-1 to TRBJ1-1, with D maybe TRBD1 (5 bases). This TCR derives from a human donor who donated a stem cell graft to a child with aplastic anemia. CDR3 bases: TGCGCCAGCAGCTTGGCCCCGGGGACGAACACTGAAGCTTTCTTT. Translating gives CASSLAPGTNTEAFF.